A selection of T cell receptor beta chains follows, all from one sample in a study of blood T cell repertoires in COVID-19. Generated by immunoSEQ multiplex PCR, the TCRdb table keeps only in-frame clones and is missing some. The table shows approximately 97,000 clones, with more than 75% occurring only once. Material: peripheral blood. Receptors originate from a man aged 55 to 70 with active or convalescent COVID-19. Each CDR3 is given with its conserved first and last residue. Each record gives: CDR3 protein, CDR3 DNA, J gene, V gene, D gene, clone size, CDR3 length. D genes are given only for firm matches. Size tells how often a clone was seen (once, few, many) or the class of an expanded clone, and some rows leave it out.

CDR3 protein: CASSMQASGYNEQFF; CDR3 DNA: TGTGCCAGTAGTATGCAGGCTAGCGGGTACAATGAGCAGTTCTTC; J gene: TRBJ2-1; V gene: TRBV19; D gene: TRBD2; clone size: once; CDR3 length: 15
CDR3 protein: CASSLDGTSSYNEQFF; CDR3 DNA: TGTGCCAGCAGCTTAGACGGGACTAGCAGCTACAATGAGCAGTTCTTC; J gene: TRBJ2-1; V gene: TRBV11-2; D gene: TRBD2; clone size: .; CDR3 length: 16
CDR3 protein: CASSQQGGAHQPQHF; CDR3 DNA: TGTGCCAGCAGCCAACAGGGGGGGGCCCATCAGCCCCAGCATTTT; J gene: TRBJ1-5; V gene: TRBV7-2; D gene: TRBD1; clone size: few; CDR3 length: 15
CDR3 protein: CASSSAGYYGYTF; CDR3 DNA: TGTGCCAGCAGCTCCGCGGGTTACTATGGCTACACCTTC; J gene: TRBJ1-2; V gene: TRBV7-9; D gene: .; clone size: .; CDR3 length: 13
CDR3 protein: CSASRQGGSYEQYF; CDR3 DNA: TGCAGTGCTAGTCGACAGGGGGGTTCCTACGAGCAGTACTTC; J gene: TRBJ2-7; V gene: TRBV20-1; D gene: TRBD1; clone size: once; CDR3 length: 14
CDR3 protein: CASSPRTGGFGYNEQFF; CDR3 DNA: TGTGCCAGCAGCCCACGGACAGGGGGGTTCGGTTACAATGAGCAGTTCTTC; J gene: TRBJ2-1; V gene: TRBV7-2; D gene: TRBD1; clone size: .; CDR3 length: 17
CDR3 protein: CASSLNHGGTDTQYF; CDR3 DNA: TGTGCCAGCAGCTTAAATCACGGGGGCACAGATACGCAGTATTTT; J gene: TRBJ2-3; V gene: TRBV7-3; D gene: .; clone size: .; CDR3 length: 15
CDR3 protein: CASSLVRRTGSGNTIYF; CDR3 DNA: TGTGCCAGCAGCTTAGTACGGCGGACAGGGTCTGGAAACACCATATATTTT; J gene: TRBJ1-3; V gene: TRBV7-9; D gene: TRBD1; clone size: .; CDR3 length: 17
CDR3 protein: CASSLGTGVFSNQPQHF; CDR3 DNA: TGTGCCAGCAGTTTAGGGACAGGGGTCTTTAGCAATCAGCCCCAGCATTTT; J gene: TRBJ1-5; V gene: TRBV28; D gene: TRBD1; clone size: .; CDR3 length: 17
CDR3 protein: CASSGGSGSSWETQYF; CDR3 DNA: TGCGCCAGCAGCGGAGGTAGCGGGTCTTCCTGGGAGACCCAGTACTTC; J gene: TRBJ2-5; V gene: TRBV5-1; D gene: TRBD2; clone size: .; CDR3 length: 16
CDR3 protein: CASSFTRGNEQYF; CDR3 DNA: TGTGCCAGCAGCTTTACCAGAGGAAACGAGCAGTACTTC; J gene: TRBJ2-7; V gene: TRBV13; D gene: .; clone size: .; CDR3 length: 13
CDR3 protein: CASSLGTSGRRNTGELFF; CDR3 DNA: TGTGCCAGCAGCTTAGGGACTAGCGGGAGAAGGAACACCGGGGAGCTGTTTTTT; J gene: TRBJ2-2; V gene: TRBV5-4; D gene: TRBD2; clone size: few; CDR3 length: 18
CDR3 protein: CASSFLPGTSGSADTQYF; CDR3 DNA: TGTGCCAGCAGCTTCCTACCCGGGACTAGCGGGTCCGCGGATACGCAGTATTTT; J gene: TRBJ2-3; V gene: TRBV7-8; D gene: TRBD2; clone size: .; CDR3 length: 18
CDR3 protein: CASRPQGAVRTDTQYF; CDR3 DNA: TGTGCCAGCAGACCACAGGGGGCGGTTAGGACAGATACGCAGTATTTT; J gene: TRBJ2-3; V gene: TRBV2; D gene: TRBD1; clone size: .; CDR3 length: 16
CDR3 protein: CAWSRGFTTNEKLFF; CDR3 DNA: TGTGCCTGGAGCCGCGGCTTTACAACTAATGAAAAACTGTTTTTT; J gene: TRBJ1-4; V gene: TRBV30; D gene: .; clone size: .; CDR3 length: 15
CDR3 protein: CATSDPSGSGRLNEQFF; CDR3 DNA: TGTGCCACCAGTGACCCCTCTGGTAGCGGGAGGTTGAATGAGCAGTTCTTC; J gene: TRBJ2-1; V gene: TRBV24-1; D gene: TRBD2; clone size: .; CDR3 length: 17
CDR3 protein: CASSHSSGREQFF; CDR3 DNA: TGCGCCAGCAGCCACTCTAGCGGCCGTGAGCAGTTCTTC; J gene: TRBJ2-1; V gene: TRBV4-3; D gene: TRBD2; clone size: .; CDR3 length: 13
CDR3 protein: CAWTRTVAGTEAFF; CDR3 DNA: TGTGCCTGGACCAGGACAGTGGCGGGCACTGAAGCTTTCTTT; J gene: TRBJ1-1; V gene: TRBV30; D gene: .; clone size: once; CDR3 length: 14
CDR3 protein: CASRLRDRVYGYTF; CDR3 DNA: TGTGCCAGCAGACTCCGGGACAGGGTCTATGGCTACACCTTC; J gene: TRBJ1-2; V gene: TRBV11-2; D gene: TRBD1; clone size: once; CDR3 length: 14
CDR3 protein: CASGSTGALNQPQHF; CDR3 DNA: TGTGCTAGTGGCTCGACAGGGGCCCTAAATCAGCCCCAGCATTTT; J gene: TRBJ1-5; V gene: TRBV12-5; D gene: TRBD1; clone size: .; CDR3 length: 15
CDR3 protein: CASSSFQTGVNGYTF; CDR3 DNA: TGTGCCAGCAGTTCCTTCCAGACAGGGGTGAATGGCTACACCTTC; J gene: TRBJ1-2; V gene: TRBV27; D gene: TRBD1; clone size: .; CDR3 length: 15
CDR3 protein: CASSADPGVAGNTIYF; CDR3 DNA: TGTGCCAGCAGCGCAGATCCGGGGGTCGCGGGAAACACCATATATTTT; J gene: TRBJ1-3; V gene: TRBV11-3; D gene: .; clone size: .; CDR3 length: 16
CDR3 protein: CASSPRTGSNYGYTF; CDR3 DNA: TGTGCCAGCAGCCCTAGGACAGGTTCTAACTATGGCTACACCTTC; J gene: TRBJ1-2; V gene: TRBV7-6; D gene: TRBD1; clone size: .; CDR3 length: 15
CDR3 protein: CASSLMTGQTGELFF; CDR3 DNA: TGTGCCAGTAGTCTCATGACAGGACAGACCGGGGAGCTGTTTTTT; J gene: TRBJ2-2; V gene: TRBV19; D gene: .; clone size: .; CDR3 length: 15
CDR3 protein: CASSLYSSYNEQFF; CDR3 DNA: TGTGCCAGCAGTTTATACAGCTCCTACAATGAGCAGTTCTTC; J gene: TRBJ2-1; V gene: TRBV27; D gene: .; clone size: .; CDR3 length: 14
CDR3 protein: CASKGSGNERGQPQHF; CDR3 DNA: TGTGCCAGTAAGGGGTCAGGGAACGAAAGAGGTCAGCCCCAGCATTTT; J gene: TRBJ1-5; V gene: TRBV19; D gene: .; clone size: .; CDR3 length: 16
CDR3 protein: CATSKRDTGRPEQFF; CDR3 DNA: TGTGCCACCAGTAAGCGCGACACAGGTCGCCCTGAGCAGTTCTTC; J gene: TRBJ2-1; V gene: TRBV24-1; D gene: .; clone size: .; CDR3 length: 15
CDR3 protein: CASLERLGSSGVPTEAFF; CDR3 DNA: TGTGCCAGCCTCGAACGTTTGGGCAGCTCCGGCGTCCCTACTGAAGCTTTCTTT; J gene: TRBJ1-1; V gene: TRBV13; D gene: .; clone size: once; CDR3 length: 18
CDR3 protein: CASSVVPTGQGAETQYF; CDR3 DNA: TGTGCCAGCAGCGTAGTCCCCACCGGACAGGGAGCGGAGACCCAGTACTTC; J gene: TRBJ2-5; V gene: TRBV9; D gene: TRBD1; clone size: .; CDR3 length: 17
CDR3 protein: CASSLDPNRGRKRERGLGTDTQYF; CDR3 DNA: TGTGCCAGCAGTTTAGATCCGAACAGGGGGCGAAAGCGGGAGAGGGGGTTGGGCACAGATACGCAGTATTTT; J gene: TRBJ2-3; V gene: TRBV28; D gene: .; clone size: .; CDR3 length: 24
CDR3 protein: CAAGEDTGELFF; CDR3 DNA: TGTGCCGCGGGGGAGGACACCGGGGAGCTGTTTTTT; J gene: TRBJ2-2; V gene: TRBV7-9; D gene: TRBD2; clone size: few; CDR3 length: 12
CDR3 protein: CASSLGTRGETQYF; CDR3 DNA: TGTGCCAGCAGCCTAGGGACTAGGGGGGAGACCCAGTACTTC; J gene: TRBJ2-5; V gene: TRBV5-6; D gene: TRBD2; clone size: few; CDR3 length: 14
CDR3 protein: CASSLASGIRSDTQYF; CDR3 DNA: TGTGCCAGCAGCTTGGCTAGCGGGATCCGATCTGATACGCAGTATTTT; J gene: TRBJ2-3; V gene: TRBV5-5; D gene: TRBD2; clone size: .; CDR3 length: 16